The 19 T cell receptor beta chains below all came from one sample that was sequenced in a study of T cell responses to AZD1222 COVID-19 vaccine. Sequencing was performed with immunoSEQ multiplex PCR; in TCRdb, only in-frame clones are kept and a portion is missing. The sample records 130,000 to 150,000 clones, about 89% being singletons. The source was peripheral blood, collected on day 0 of MenACWY control vaccination. The origin of the receptors is an adult in good health.

The chain carries TRBV19 and TRBJ2-5; D is tentatively TRBD1 or TRBD2 (7 bases each). Trimming removed 6 bases at V and 5 bases at J, with 16 bases between. The V gene's germline CDR1 is LNHDA and CDR2 SQIVND (reference sequence). The CDR3 extends over 14 amino acids. The CDR3 bases are TGTGCCAGTAGCTCCAGGGGGGGGTTGGAGACCCAGTACTTC. It yields the protein CASSSRGGLETQYF.

The chain combines TRBV2 with TRBJ1-3, with TRBD1 as a possible D gene (6 bases). Deletions cut 7 bases from V and 7 bases from J, with 11 bases between. Germline-derived CDR1 and CDR2 are SNHLY and FYNNEI. This CDR3 is built from 12 residues. The CDR3 spells CASNGQRNTIYF. The CDR3 DNA is TGTGCCAGCAACGGACAGAGGAACACCATATATTTT.

As DNA, the CDR3 is TGTGCCAGCAGTTACGGACGGGGTTACACCTTC. Its protein product is CASSYGRGYTF. The chain has TRBV6-5 and TRBJ1-2; D not certain. The CDR3 covers 11 residues. Germline CDR1 is MNHEY and CDR2 is SVGAGI. V was pared by 2 bases and J by 11 bases, with 9 bases between.

The genes are TRBV2 and TRBJ1-1; the match to TRBD1 covers 7 bases. V trimming: 6 bases; J trimming: 5 bases; junction bases outside the gene matches: 9. Germline assignment: CDR1 SNHLY and CDR2 FYNNEI. The CDR3 consists of 14 residues. The CDR3 loop is CASRGLTGRTEAFF. The DNA for the CDR3 is TGTGCCAGCAGGGGGTTGACAGGGCGAACTGAAGCTTTCTTT.

V and J are TRBV3-1 (or the pseudogene TRBV3-2) and TRBJ2-7; D possibly uses TRBD1 or TRBD2 (6 bases each). CDR3 length: 17 amino acids. Germline V CDR1 and CDR2: LGHDT, YNNKEL (reference sequence). V was clipped by 1 base and J by 1 base, with 17 bases between them. This chain's CDR3 is CASSQAGAGPASYEQYF. As DNA, the CDR3 is TGTGCCAGCAGCCAAGCGGGGGCGGGACCTGCTTCCTACGAGCAGTACTTC.

The chain is built from TRBV25-1 and TRBJ1-1, with 7 bases that match TRBD1. The V segment lost 5 bases and the J segment 1 base; nucleotides outside the gene matches: 4. The CDR3 has 14 amino acids. In germline, CDR1 is MGHDK, CDR2 SYGVNS. As DNA, the CDR3 is TGTGCCAGCAGTCCGGGACAGCCGAACACTGAAGCTTTCTTT. It codes for CASSPGQPNTEAFF.

This chain joins TRBV28 and TRBJ2-7, with 12 bases matching TRBD2. J was trimmed by 3 bases and V by 4 bases; bases with no gene match: 19. CDR3 length: 20 residues. Germline V lookup: CDR1 MDHEN, CDR2 SYDVKM. The CDR3 loop is CASSSKFRQTSGRRVYEQYF. CDR3 in DNA: TGTGCCAGCAGTTCAAAGTTTCGACAGACTAGCGGGAGACGTGTCTACGAGCAGTACTTC.

The V call is TRBV10-2, the J call TRBJ2-7; D is undetermined. CDR1 and CDR2 from the germline V gene are WSHSY and SAAADI. V was trimmed by 3 bases and J by 4 bases, leaving 7 bases between them. The CDR3 is 12 amino acids. DNA for the CDR3: TGCGCCAGCAGTGAAAACGGGTACGAGCAGTACTTC. This sequence encodes CASSENGYEQYF.

The J gene is TRBJ1-1, the V gene TRBV7-9; TRBD1 matches 7 bases. The V segment lost 6 bases and the J segment 8 bases; nucleotides outside the gene matches: 6. The germline gives CDR1 SEHNR, CDR2 FQNEAQ (reference sequence). The CDR3 extends over 12 amino acids. The CDR3 spells CASSRTGAEAFF. The CDR3 nucleotides are TGTGCCAGCAGTCGTACAGGGGCAGAAGCTTTCTTT.

The chain carries TRBV9 and TRBJ2-3, with 7 bases fitting TRBD1. This CDR3 is 12 amino acids long. Losses at the gene ends were 5 bases for V and 4 bases for J; bases not matched to a gene: 1. Looked up from germline, CDR1 is SGDLS and CDR2 is YYNGEE. CDR3: CASSTGADTQYF. CDR3 bases: TGTGCCAGCAGTACAGGGGCAGATACGCAGTATTTT. Complete variable domain (other parts from reference TRBV9 and TRBJ2-3): DSGVTQTPKHLITATGQRVTLRCSPRSGDLSVYWYQQSLDQGLQFLIQYYNGEERAKGNILERFSAQQFPDLHSELNLSSLELGDSALYFCASSTGADTQYFGPGTRLTVL.

CDR3 coding DNA: TGTGCCTGGGACCGGGACAGTCTAAATGAAAAACTGTTTTTT. Translation: CAWDRDSLNEKLFF. The V and J genes are TRBV30 and TRBJ1-4, with TRBD1 identical over 7 bases. The CDR3 is 14 residues long. After removal of 5 bases from V and 5 bases from J, the junction contained 8 bases not matched to a gene. The germline CDR1 and CDR2 sequences are GTSNPN and SVGIG (reference sequence). Full variable domain (missing parts from reference TRBV30 and TRBJ1-4): SQTIHQWPATLVQPVGSPLSLECTVEGTSNPNLYWYRQAAGRGLQLLFYSVGIGQISSEVPQNLSASRPQDRQFILSSKKLLLSDSGFYLCAWDRDSLNEKLFFGSGTQLSVL.

The rearrangement links TRBV2 to TRBJ1-2; D gene unclear. This CDR3 comprises 15 residues. Germline CDR1 reads SNHLY; CDR2 reads FYNNEI. V dropped 1 base and J dropped 4 bases, with 13 bases sitting between them. The CDR3 DNA is TGTGCCAGCAGTGAAGATAGAACTCTCGGCTATGGCTACACCTTC. Protein product: CASSEDRTLGYGYTF. Based on the CDR3 plus reference TRBV2 and TRBJ1-2, the full variable domain is EPEVTQTPSHQVTQMGQEVILRCVPISNHLYFYWYRQILGQKVEFLVSFYNNEISEKSEIFDDQFSVERPDGSNFTLKIRSTKLEDSAMYFCASSEDRTLGYGYTFGSGTRLTVV.

This sequence joins TRBV19 and TRBJ2-2, with D unresolved. From germline, CDR1 is LNHDA and CDR2 SQIVND (reference sequence). V was clipped by 7 bases and J by 0 bases, with 12 bases between them. The CDR3 has 15 amino acids. The chain's CDR3 is CASKLNHANTGELFF. The CDR3 nucleotides read TGTGCCAGTAAATTGAACCACGCGAACACCGGGGAGCTGTTTTTT.

The chain joins TRBV7-9 to TRBJ1-2; TRBD1 matches 9 bases. V lost 7 bases to trimming and J lost 8 bases; unmatched junction nucleotides: 14. This CDR3 has 15 residues. CDR1 is SEHNR, CDR2 FQNEAQ, per germline (reference sequence). The CDR3 here is CASISGGQGSYGYTF. The CDR3 region has the DNA TGTGCCAGCATCTCGGGGGGACAGGGAAGTTACGGCTACACCTTC.

This rearrangement joins TRBV19 to TRBJ1-2, with D hard to call. Trimming pared 3 bases from V and 5 bases from J, leaving 10 bases between. Looked up from germline, CDR1 is LNHDA and CDR2 is SQIVND (reference sequence). The CDR3 runs 13 residues. The CDR3 reads CASSIRVRYGYTF. The CDR3 coding sequence is TGTGCCAGTAGTATTAGGGTTCGGTATGGCTACACCTTC.

The chain combines TRBV6-5 with TRBJ2-1; unclear D gene. Deletions cut 6 bases from V and 0 bases from J, with 12 bases between. Germline V lookup: CDR1 MNHEY, CDR2 SVGAGI. The CDR3 has 15 residues. The CDR3 nucleotides are TGTGCCAGCAGCCGGACGGCTAGCTCCTACAATGAGCAGTTCTTC. This gives the protein CASSRTASSYNEQFF.

The V gene is TRBV6-6, the J gene TRBJ1-2; no firm D call. V was trimmed by 6 bases and J by 1 base, leaving 15 bases between them. The CDR3 loop spans 15 amino acids. Germline V lookup: CDR1 MNHNY, CDR2 SVGAGI (reference sequence). DNA of the CDR3: TGTGCCAGCAGCCTCGCGCAGGCACTTAACTATGGCTACACCTTC. Translated: CASSLAQALNYGYTF.

J is TRBJ2-1 and V is TRBV5-6, with 8 nucleotides matching TRBD2. V lost 0 bases, J lost 4 bases, and 3 bases stayed unmatched. Germline CDR1 SGHDT, CDR2 YYEEEE. The CDR3 contains 15 residues. The CDR3, as DNA: TGTGCCAGCAGCTTGGGAGTAGCGGGGTACAATGAGCAGTTCTTC. Translation gives CASSLGVAGYNEQFF.

This sequence joins TRBV9 and TRBJ2-2; D possibly corresponds to TRBD1 (6 bases). This CDR3 comprises 16 residues. The ends were cut back, 4 bases at V and 5 bases at J, with 18 bases in the middle. The germline CDR1 and CDR2 sequences are SGDLS and YYNGEE. CDR3 amino acids: CASSPRVGAKTGELFF. The CDR3 nucleotides are TGTGCCAGCAGCCCACGGGTGGGGGCAAAAACCGGGGAGCTGTTTTTT.